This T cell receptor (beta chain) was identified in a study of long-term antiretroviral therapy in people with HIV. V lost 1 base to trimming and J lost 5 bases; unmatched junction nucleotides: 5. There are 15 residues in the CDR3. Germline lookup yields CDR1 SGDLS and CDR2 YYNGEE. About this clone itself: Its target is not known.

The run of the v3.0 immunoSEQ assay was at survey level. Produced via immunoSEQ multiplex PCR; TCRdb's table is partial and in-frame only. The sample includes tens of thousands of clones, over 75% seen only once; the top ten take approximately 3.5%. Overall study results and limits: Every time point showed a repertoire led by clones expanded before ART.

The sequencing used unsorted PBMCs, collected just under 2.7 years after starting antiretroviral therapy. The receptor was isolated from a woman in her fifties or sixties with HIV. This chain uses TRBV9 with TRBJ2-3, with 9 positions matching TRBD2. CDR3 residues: CASSVRLAGLDTQYF. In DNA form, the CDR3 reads TGTGCCAGCAGCGTAAGGCTAGCGGGATTAGATACGCAGTATTTT.